One sample yielded the 22 T cell receptor beta chains listed below, sequenced in a study of blood T cells in healthy people across ages (dated by TCRdb to the mid-2010s). The library was obtained by 5' RACE. The instrument was an Illumina HiSeq 2500. A second roughly 7 to 11 cycle PCR used a sample-barcoded 5' primer and a J-beta primer mix. The public sequencing data were trimmed at Q25 with fastp and processed into clonotypes with MiXCR by TCRdb, which kept only in-frame beta chains. Entries are consolidated by CDR3 protein sequence, retaining the most common genes and DNA. Present in this sample are 700,000 to 850,000 distinct CDR3 sequences, roughly 40% of which were seen just once. The ten largest account for roughly 13% of the sample. What was sequenced was blood. The receptors were gathered from a young man in good health.

In its sample, this clonotype was seen a few times. The CDR3 bases are TGTGCCAGCAGCCCAAGAAGAGGGTTTGGAAACACCATATATTTT. The encoded protein is CASSPRRGFGNTIYF. V gene TRBV11-2 combines with J gene TRBJ1-3; D gene uncertain. Per the germline V gene, CDR1 is SGHAT and CDR2 is FQNNGV. CDR3 length: 15 residues. Trimming pared 5 bases from V and 3 bases from J, leaving 14 bases between.

This chain links TRBV2 with TRBJ2-5, with 12 bases identical to TRBD2. CDR1 is SNHLY, CDR2 FYNNEI, per germline. This CDR3 spans 14 amino acids. Trimming took 4 bases from V and 11 from J; bases not matched to a gene: 8. As DNA, the CDR3 is TGTGCCAGCAGTGGGAGACTAGCGGGGGTGGGACAGTACTTC. Translating gives CASSGRLAGVGQYF.

This sequence joins TRBV7-2 and TRBJ2-3, with TRBD2 as a possible D gene (5 bases). V was pared by 5 bases and J by 4 bases, with 13 bases between. The CDR3 runs 14 residues. The V gene's germline CDR1 is SGHTA and CDR2 FQGNSA. The CDR3: CASSREGFPDTQYF. In DNA form, the CDR3 reads TGTGCCAGCAGCCGTGAGGGCTTCCCAGATACGCAGTATTTT.

This clonotype was seen only a few times. The rearrangement links TRBV5-1 to TRBJ1-1; D unresolved. There are 15 residues in the CDR3. Trimming took 3 bases from V and 0 from J, leaving 12 bases between them. Germline CDR1 is SGHRS and CDR2 is YFSETQ. The CDR3 region is CASSSAGRLNTEAFF. The CDR3, as DNA: TGCGCCAGCAGCTCGGCCGGGCGCCTGAACACTGAAGCTTTCTTT.

At least ten counts were recorded for this clonotype. The chain is built from TRBV5-1 and TRBJ2-3; tentatively, D is TRBD2 (6 bases). The germline V gene has CDR1 SGHRS and CDR2 YFSETQ. CDR3 size: 15 residues. V shed 2 bases and J shed 1 base, with 11 bases lying between them. The CDR3 nucleotides read TGCGCCAGCAGCTTCGGGTCTAGCGGCACAGATACGCAGTATTTT. Translation gives CASSFGSSGTDTQYF.

The chain employs TRBV20-1 and TRBJ1-6; TRBD1 agrees at 9 bases. Trimming removed 6 bases from V and 6 bases from J; junction bases left unmatched: 3. This CDR3 has 13 amino acids. Germline assignment: CDR1 DFQATT and CDR2 SNEGSKA (reference sequence). CDR3 in DNA: TGCAGTGCACCGACAGGGGGTAATTCACCCCTCCACTTT. Residues: CSAPTGGNSPLHF.

Comment on this clonotype: Its ends do not fully match the called genes, so a read error is possible. The V and J genes are TRBV12-3 or TRBV12-4 and TRBJ1-4; D call uncertain. This CDR3 spans 13 amino acids. CDR3 sequence (DNA): TGTGCCAGCAGGGCGGAGACTAATGAAGAACTGTTTTTT. This encodes CASRAETNEELFF.

This sequence joins TRBV20-1 and TRBJ1-4; 8 nucleotides match TRBD1. The CDR3 contains 15 residues. Germline V gives CDR1 DFQATT, CDR2 SNEGSKA (reference sequence). Trimming cost V 5 bases and J 8 bases; bases outside gene matches: 13. The CDR3 bases are TGCAGTGCTGCCCCACAGCAGGGGGCAAGAGAAAAACTGTTTTTT. Protein sequence: CSAAPQQGAREKLFF.

This clonotype was found a few times. The chain links TRBV12-3 or TRBV12-4 to TRBJ2-1; the match to TRBD1 covers 9 bases. V lost 5 bases, J lost 9 bases, and 5 bases stayed unmatched. The CDR3 contains 13 residues. In nucleotides, the CDR3 is TGTGCCAGCAGTGTGGGGACAGGGCCTGAGCAGTTCTTC. Its protein product is CASSVGTGPEQFF.

This clonotype was picked up a small number of times. V usage is TRBV6-6 and J usage is TRBJ2-7; possibly TRBD2 for D (6 bases). Germline CDR1 MNHNY, CDR2 SVGAGI (reference sequence). The V gene lost 5 bases and the J gene lost 0 bases, with 17 bases spanning the gap. The CDR3 has 16 amino acids. CDR3 nucleotide sequence: TGTGCCAGCAGTACGGACGGAGACGGGAGCTCCTACGAGCAGTACTTC. It translates to CASSTDGDGSSYEQYF.

Regarding this clonotype: This may arise from a read error, as a much more abundant clone is one base away. The rearrangement joins TRBV5-1 to TRBJ2-1; no reliable D call. The CDR3 runs to 14 residues. Germline V gene data show CDR1 as SGHRS and CDR2 as YFSETQ. V dropped 4 bases and J dropped 8 bases, with 16 bases sitting between them. The CDR3 protein is CASSVDAPKDEQFF. CDR3 coding DNA: TGCGCCAGCAGCGTGGACGCCCCTAAGGATGAGCAGTTCTTC.

V usage is TRBV7-2 and J usage is TRBJ1-4; D gene ambiguous. Germline V gene data show CDR1 as SGHTA and CDR2 as FQGNSA. Trimming shortened V by 2 bases and J by 3 bases, and 13 bases separated the two germline ends. This CDR3 has 16 amino acids. CDR3 loop: CASSLNPRSANEKLFF. The CDR3 DNA reads TGTGCCAGCAGCTTAAACCCGAGGTCGGCTAATGAAAAACTGTTTTTT.

The chain is built from TRBV27 and TRBJ1-2; D possibly corresponds to TRBD1 (5 bases). Germline CDR1 reads MNHEY; CDR2 reads SMNVEV (reference sequence). V was clipped by 2 bases and J by 5 bases, with 9 bases between them. The CDR3 is 13 amino acids. CDR3 sequence reads: CASSLNRLYGYTF. CDR3 nucleotide sequence: TGTGCCAGCAGTTTAAACAGGTTATATGGCTACACCTTC.

Regarding this clonotype: This may be a read error: a much more frequent sequence differs by one nucleotide. This chain uses TRBV18 with TRBJ1-2; a weak D match, TRBD1 (5 bases). From germline, CDR1 is KGHSH and CDR2 LQKENI. V shed 2 bases and J shed 2 bases, with 12 bases lying between them. The CDR3 has 15 residues. The CDR3 is CASSPIVGENYGYTF. For the CDR3, the DNA is TGTGCCAGCTCACCAATTGTAGGGGAAAACTATGGCTACACCTTC.

As for this clonotype: Its ends do not fully match the called genes, so a read error is possible. CDR3 nucleotide sequence: TGTACCAGCAGCCCTAGTTCCACAGACAATCAGCCCCAGCATTTT. It specifies CTSSPSSTDNQPQHF. The chain links TRBV4-2 to TRBJ1-5; D not resolved. There are 15 residues in the CDR3. Per germline, CDR1 LGHNA and CDR2 YNFKEQ.

The gene calls are TRBV4-3 and TRBJ2-5, with a weak D call TRBD2 (5 bases). CDR1 is LGHNA, CDR2 YSLEER, per germline. The CDR3 consists of 15 residues. V was shortened by 0 bases and J by 5 bases, with 13 bases between the two germline ends. In nucleotides, the CDR3 is TGCGCCAGCAGCCAAGATTTAGCGTTGCTGGAGACCCAGTACTTC. Amino acids: CASSQDLALLETQYF.

The genes are TRBV12-3 or TRBV12-4 and TRBJ2-1; D gene unclear. The V end was cut by 4 bases, the J end by 7 bases, with 8 bases between. This CDR3 is built from 12 residues. The CDR3 is CASSWGINEQFF. The CDR3 DNA follows: TGTGCCAGCAGTTGGGGTATTAATGAGCAGTTCTTC.

A few counts support this clonotype. The CDR3 loop reads CASSSGSYTDTQYF. Here the CDR3 DNA reads TGTGCCAGCAGTTCAGGGTCCTACACAGATACGCAGTATTTT. This chain joins TRBV6-2 or TRBV6-3 and TRBJ2-3; tentatively, D is TRBD1 (5 bases). V was clipped by 4 bases and J by 2 bases, with 10 bases between them. CDR1 is MNHEY and CDR2 is SVGEGT in the germline V gene. CDR3 size: 14 residues.

The chain is built from TRBV7-9 and TRBJ2-7, with TRBD1 identical over 10 bases. The V gene's germline CDR1 is SEHNR and CDR2 FQNEAQ (reference sequence). Trimming took 4 bases from V and 7 from J; bases not matched to a gene: 7. The CDR3 covers 14 residues. The CDR3 DNA sequence: TGTGCCAGCAGCTCCGGACAGGGGGAAGTAGAGCAGTACTTC. It encodes CASSSGQGEVEQYF. Based on the CDR3 plus reference TRBV7-9 and TRBJ2-7, the full variable domain is DTGVSQNPRHKITKRGQNVTFRCDPISEHNRLYWYRQTLGQGPEFLTYFQNEAQLEKSRLLSDRFSAERPKGSFSTLEIQRTEQGDSAMYLCASSSGQGEVEQYFGPGTRLTVT.

This clonotype was seen repeatedly, ten times or more. A much larger clonotype is one base distant, so this may be a read error. The rearrangement links TRBV20-1 to TRBJ2-5; 9 bases are shared with TRBD1. The CDR3 is made up of 14 amino acids. V lost 3 bases to trimming and J lost 5 bases; unmatched junction nucleotides: 7. CDR1 DFQATT and CDR2 SNEGSKA come from the germline V gene (reference sequence). As DNA, the CDR3 is TGCAGTGCTAGTGACGGGACAGGGTACGAGACCCAGTACTTC. This translates into CSASDGTGYETQYF.

This clonotype has at least ten counts. The chain links TRBV12-3 or TRBV12-4 to TRBJ2-3; possibly TRBD1 for D (6 bases). The ends were cut back, 1 base at V and 6 bases at J, with 11 bases in the middle. This CDR3 has 14 residues. The CDR3 loop is CASSLGRDMDTQYF. The CDR3, as DNA: TGTGCCAGCAGTTTAGGCCGGGACATGGATACGCAGTATTTT.

The chain joins TRBV19 to TRBJ1-4; D gene uncertain. This CDR3 comprises 11 residues. Trimming removed 9 bases at V and 4 bases at J, with 6 bases between. Germline V lookup: CDR1 LNHDA, CDR2 SQIVND (reference sequence). CDR3 nucleotides: TGTGCCAGCCGCTTTAATGAAAAACTGTTTTTT. Amino acids: CASRFNEKLFF. The full variable domain, rest sourced from reference TRBV19 and TRBJ1-4, is DGGITQSPKYLFRKEGQNVTLSCEQNLNHDAMYWYRQDPGQGLRLIYYSQIVNDFQKGDIAEGYSVSREKKESFPLTVTSAQKNPTAFYLCASRFNEKLFFGSGTQLSVL.